This T cell receptor beta chain is drawn from a study of T cell responses to AZD1222 COVID-19 vaccine. Broader study findings: At baseline, just a handful of AZD1222 recipients tested seropositive. Repertoire sampling occurred only after the peak T cell response.

Measured with immunoSEQ multiplex PCR; TCRdb has only the in-frame clones, and not every one. The table includes some 130,000 clones, 90% to 95% detected once. As regards this clone: Antigen unknown.

CDR3 length: 19 residues. The germline V and J ends were trimmed by 10 bases and 4 bases, with 35 bases remaining between them. The germline V gene encodes CDR1 MNHEY and CDR2 SMNVEV (reference sequence). This chain joins TRBV27 and TRBJ2-7, with D perhaps given as TRBD1 or TRBD2 (5 bases each). The starting material was peripheral blood, obtained on day 0 of AZD1222 vaccination. The receptor comes from an adult in good health. The CDR3 spells CAILILGASIEGVGYEQYF. CDR3 DNA: TGTGCCATCCTCATATTAGGGGCCAGCATTGAGGGAGTTGGGTACGAGCAGTACTTC.